These T cell receptor beta chains were read from a single sample in a study of shared clonotypes between healthy human individuals. The repertoire was sequenced with immunoSEQ multiplex PCR; TCRdb's copy has only in-frame clones and lacks some. Altogether about 700,000 clones are present, around 90% being singletons, with the ten largest covering about 24%. Sequences were obtained from naive CD8+ T cells sorted from blood. The origin of the receptors is a young man in good health. Both conserved end residues are part of each CDR3. D genes are given only for firm matches. Clone size is given for some rows only: seen once, a few or many times, or a class if the clone is expanded.

-,-,TRBJ2-1,TRBV29-1,TGCAGCGTTCGAGGGGGGGTTAATGAGCAGTTCTTC,CSVRGGVNEQFF
-,-,TRBJ2-7,TRBV6-5,TGTGCCAGCAGTTACGGGACGATTAAATCCTACGAGCAGTACTTC,CASSYGTIKSYEQYF
TRBD1,few,TRBJ2-6,TRBV5-4,TGTGCCAGCAGCGAAGACAGGGTTGGGGCCAACGTCCTGACTTTC,CASSEDRVGANVLTF
TRBD1,-,TRBJ1-3,TRBV5-1,TGCGCCAGCAGCATAGGACAGGGCAGCTCTGGAAACACCATATATTTT,CASSIGQGSSGNTIYF
TRBD1,once,TRBJ1-5,TRBV14,TGTGCCAGCAGCCCCACAGGGGTTAAGCAGCCCCAGCATTTT,CASSPTGVKQPQHF
-,once,TRBJ1-1,TRBV9,TGTGCCAGCAGCGTAGCGGCAGGGTCATCTGAAGCTTTCTTT,CASSVAAGSSEAFF
-,-,TRBJ2-7,TRBV10-1,TGCGCCAGCAGTGAGGCAGGGAACTACGAGCAGTACTTC,CASSEAGNYEQYF
TRBD1,-,TRBJ2-7,TRBV9,TGTGCCAGCAGCGTAGAGGGGACAGCCTACGAGCAGTACTTC,CASSVEGTAYEQYF
-,-,TRBJ1-1,TRBV28,TGTGCCAGCATCACCCGGGGAGGGGATACTGAAGCTTTCTTT,CASITRGGDTEAFF
-,-,TRBJ2-7,TRBV20-1,TGCAGTGCCCGGACCCTCTACGAGCAGTACTTC,CSARTLYEQYF
TRBD2,-,TRBJ2-7,TRBV30,TGTGCCTGCGCTTGGACTAGAGGGGCCCCCTACGAGCAGTACTTC,CACAWTRGAPYEQYF
-,-,TRBJ2-1,TRBV5-1,TGCGCCAGCAGCTGGACCGAGGGCCTCAATGAGCAGTTCTTC,CASSWTEGLNEQFF
TRBD1,-,TRBJ2-1,TRBV18,TGTGCCAGCTCACTAGGGACAGCCCGGGCAGGCGAGCAGTTCTTC,CASSLGTARAGEQFF
TRBD2,-,TRBJ2-3,TRBV7-3,TGTGCCAGCAGCCCAACTAGCGGGGGACGCACAGATACGCAGTATTTT,CASSPTSGGRTDTQYF
TRBD2,-,TRBJ2-2,TRBV10-1,TGCGCCAGCAGTGAGTCGGGGAGGGACACCGGGGAGCTGTTTTTT,CASSESGRDTGELFF
-,-,TRBJ2-2,TRBV28,TGTGCCAGCAGTTGGGATCCCGGGGAGCTGTTTTTT,CASSWDPGELFF
TRBD1,-,TRBJ2-7,TRBV6-1,TGTGCCAGCAGTGAGGACCAGACAGGGGGTAACTCCTACGAGCAGTACTTC,CASSEDQTGGNSYEQYF
TRBD1,-,TRBJ2-3,TRBV9,TGTGCCAGCAGCGTAATACAGGGGGTCACAGATACGCAGTATTTT,CASSVIQGVTDTQYF
TRBD2,-,TRBJ2-1,TRBV7-9,TGTGCCAGCAGCCACGGGACTAGCGGGAAGATTAATGAGCAGTTCTTC,CASSHGTSGKINEQFF
-,-,TRBJ2-7,TRBV30,TGTGCCTGGAGTGCCGGGTCTACCTACGAGCAGTACTTC,CAWSAGSTYEQYF
-,-,TRBJ2-7,TRBV6-4,TGTGCCAGCAGGCTTCAGGCCACTTACGAGCAGTACTTC,CASRLQATYEQYF
-,few,TRBJ2-3,TRBV7-3,TGTGCCAGCAGCCCCGACACGTCGGGAGATACGCAGTATTTT,CASSPDTSGDTQYF
TRBD1,-,TRBJ1-1,TRBV28,TGTGCCAGCAGTTTCTGGACAGGGGAGGGTGAAGCTTTCTTT,CASSFWTGEGEAFF